This T cell receptor beta chain was obtained from a study of T cells after yellow fever vaccination. Study as a whole: SMART-Seq v4 Ultra Low Input prepared the low-cell-number fractions.

A word on this clonotype: Antigen unknown.

The V segment lost 1 base and the J segment 5 bases; nucleotides outside the gene matches: 14. The length of the CDR3 is 18 residues. Whole-study findings and limits: Researchers report a weaker secondary response that nonetheless peaked faster, day 5 versus 15.

TCRdb used MiXCR to reprocess the 5' RACE reads, holding one entry per CDR3 protein. The sample gives about 310,000 distinct CDR3 sequences, 3.6% of which show up once; less than 25% is in the top ten. The J gene is TRBJ2-3, the V gene TRBV12-3 or TRBV12-4; 8 bases agree with TRBD1. The sample in question was PBMCs, obtained on the day of the yellow fever booster vaccination. The origin of this receptor is a man in his late teens or twenties who received the YFV17D yellow fever vaccine. In DNA, the CDR3 is TGTGCCAGCAGTTTAGATTTGGGACAGGCGGGATCGGAAGATACGCAGTATTTT. Its protein product is CASSLDLGQAGSEDTQYF.